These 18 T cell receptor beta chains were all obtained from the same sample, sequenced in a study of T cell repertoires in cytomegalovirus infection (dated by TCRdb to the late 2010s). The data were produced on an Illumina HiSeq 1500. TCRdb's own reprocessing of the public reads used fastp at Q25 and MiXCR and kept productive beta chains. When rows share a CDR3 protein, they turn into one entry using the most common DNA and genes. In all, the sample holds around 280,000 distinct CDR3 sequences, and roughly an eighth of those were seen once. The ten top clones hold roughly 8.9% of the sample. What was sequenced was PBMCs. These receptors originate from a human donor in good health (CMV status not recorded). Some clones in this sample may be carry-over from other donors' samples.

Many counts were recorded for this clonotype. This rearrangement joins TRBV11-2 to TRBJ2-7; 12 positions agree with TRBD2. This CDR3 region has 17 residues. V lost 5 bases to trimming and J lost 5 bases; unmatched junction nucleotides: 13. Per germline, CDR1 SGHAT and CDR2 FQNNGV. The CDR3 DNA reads TGTGCCAGCAGCCAAGGGAGACTAGCGGGAGAAGGCGACGAGCAGTACTTC. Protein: CASSQGRLAGEGDEQYF.

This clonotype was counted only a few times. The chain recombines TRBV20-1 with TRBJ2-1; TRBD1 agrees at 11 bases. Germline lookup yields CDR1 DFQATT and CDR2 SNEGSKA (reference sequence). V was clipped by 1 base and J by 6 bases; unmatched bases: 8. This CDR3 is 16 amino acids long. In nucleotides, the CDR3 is TGCAGTGCTAGAGCCGCCGGGACAGGGGGGATCAATGAGCAGTTCTTC. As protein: CSARAAGTGGINEQFF.

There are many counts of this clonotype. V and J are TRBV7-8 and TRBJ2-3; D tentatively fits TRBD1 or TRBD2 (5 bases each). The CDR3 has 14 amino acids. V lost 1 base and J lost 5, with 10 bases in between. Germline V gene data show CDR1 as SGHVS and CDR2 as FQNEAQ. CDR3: CASSLGGWEDTQYF. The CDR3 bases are TGTGCCAGCAGCTTAGGGGGGTGGGAAGATACGCAGTATTTT.

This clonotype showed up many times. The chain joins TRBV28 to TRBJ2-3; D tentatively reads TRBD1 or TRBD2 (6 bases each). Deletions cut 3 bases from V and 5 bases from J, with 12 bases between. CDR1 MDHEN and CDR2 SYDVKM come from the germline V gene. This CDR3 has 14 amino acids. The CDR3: CASSFRGRGDTQYF. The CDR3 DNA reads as TGTGCCAGCAGTTTCCGGGGGCGAGGAGATACGCAGTATTTT.

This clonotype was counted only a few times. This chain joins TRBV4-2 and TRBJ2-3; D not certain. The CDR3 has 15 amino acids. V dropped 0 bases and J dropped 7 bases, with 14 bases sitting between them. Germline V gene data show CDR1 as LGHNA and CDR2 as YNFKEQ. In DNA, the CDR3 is TGTGCCAGCAGCCAAGAACCAGGCCTCCTAAATACGCAGTATTTT. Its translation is CASSQEPGLLNTQYF.

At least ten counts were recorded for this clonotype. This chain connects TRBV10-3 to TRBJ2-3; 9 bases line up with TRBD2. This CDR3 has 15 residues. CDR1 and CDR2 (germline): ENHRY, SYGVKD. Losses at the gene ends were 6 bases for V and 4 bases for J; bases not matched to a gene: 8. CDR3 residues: CAIRDSGRGSDTQYF. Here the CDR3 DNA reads TGTGCCATCAGAGATAGCGGGAGAGGGTCAGATACGCAGTATTTT.

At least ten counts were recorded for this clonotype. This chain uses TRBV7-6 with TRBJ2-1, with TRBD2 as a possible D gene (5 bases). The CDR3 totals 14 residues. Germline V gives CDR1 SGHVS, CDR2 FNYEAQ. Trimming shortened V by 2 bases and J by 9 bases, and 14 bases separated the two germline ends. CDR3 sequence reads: CASSLRRDFGEQFF. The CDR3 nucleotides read TGTGCCAGCAGCTTAAGACGGGATTTTGGTGAGCAGTTCTTC.

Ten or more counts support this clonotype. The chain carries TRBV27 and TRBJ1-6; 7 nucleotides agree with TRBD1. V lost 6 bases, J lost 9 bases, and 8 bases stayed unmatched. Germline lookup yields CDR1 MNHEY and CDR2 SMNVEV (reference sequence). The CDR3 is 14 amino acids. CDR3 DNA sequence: TGTGCCAGCAGCCCCGACAGGGAAACTTCACCCCTCCACTTT. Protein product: CASSPDRETSPLHF.

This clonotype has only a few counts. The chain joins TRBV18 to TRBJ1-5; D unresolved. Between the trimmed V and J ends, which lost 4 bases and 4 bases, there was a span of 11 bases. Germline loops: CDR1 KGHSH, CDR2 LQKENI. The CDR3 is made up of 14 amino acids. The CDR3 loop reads CASSRSAGNQPQHF. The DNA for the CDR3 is TGTGCCAGCTCACGGTCAGCCGGGAATCAGCCCCAGCATTTT.

This CDR3 is CASTITRGQSQPQHF. For the CDR3, the DNA is TGTGCCAGTACCATCACTAGAGGACAGAGTCAGCCCCAGCATTTT. This chain uses TRBV19 with TRBJ1-5; possible D gene TRBD1, 6 bases. The V end was cut by 7 bases, the J end by 6 bases, with 19 bases between. This CDR3 comprises 15 residues. Germline CDR1 reads LNHDA; CDR2 reads SQIVND (reference sequence). The full variable domain, its missing parts supplied by reference TRBV19 and TRBJ1-5, is DGGITQSPKYLFRKEGQNVTLSCEQNLNHDAMYWYRQDPGQGLRLIYYSQIVNDFQKGDIAEGYSVSREKKESFPLTVTSAQKNPTAFYLCASTITRGQSQPQHFGDGTRLSIL.

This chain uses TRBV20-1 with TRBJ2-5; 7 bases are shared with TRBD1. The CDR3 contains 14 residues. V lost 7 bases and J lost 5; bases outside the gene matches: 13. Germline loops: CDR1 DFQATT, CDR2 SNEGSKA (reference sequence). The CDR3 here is CSGQRTGLVETQYF. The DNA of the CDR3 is TGCAGTGGCCAAAGGACAGGATTGGTGGAGACCCAGTACTTC.

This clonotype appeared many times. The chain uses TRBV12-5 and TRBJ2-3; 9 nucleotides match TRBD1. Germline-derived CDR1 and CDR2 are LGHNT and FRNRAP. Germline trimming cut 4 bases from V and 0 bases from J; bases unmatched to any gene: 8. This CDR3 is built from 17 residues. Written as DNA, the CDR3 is TGTGCTAGTGGTTCGGGGACAGGGAGCACTAGCACAGATACGCAGTATTTT. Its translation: CASGSGTGSTSTDTQYF.

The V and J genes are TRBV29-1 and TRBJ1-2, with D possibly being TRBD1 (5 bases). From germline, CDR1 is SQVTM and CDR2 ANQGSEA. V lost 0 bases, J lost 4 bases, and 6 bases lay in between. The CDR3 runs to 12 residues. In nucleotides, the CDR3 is TGCAGCGTTGAAGAAGGGACCTATGGCTACACCTTC. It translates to CSVEEGTYGYTF.

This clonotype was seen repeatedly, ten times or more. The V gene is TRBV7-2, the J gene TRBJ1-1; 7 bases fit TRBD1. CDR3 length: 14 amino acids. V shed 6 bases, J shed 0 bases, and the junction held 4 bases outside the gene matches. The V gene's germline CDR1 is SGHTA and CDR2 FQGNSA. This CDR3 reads CASRRDSMNTEAFF. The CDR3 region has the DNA TGTGCCAGCAGAAGGGACAGCATGAACACTGAAGCTTTCTTT.

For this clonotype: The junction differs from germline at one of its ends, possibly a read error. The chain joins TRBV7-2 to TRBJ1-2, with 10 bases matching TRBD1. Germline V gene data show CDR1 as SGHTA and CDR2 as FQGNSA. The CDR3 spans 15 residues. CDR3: CASSLGVGQGVGPLF. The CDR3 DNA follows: TGTGCCAGCAGCTTAGGTGTCGGACAGGGGGTGGGGCCCCTCTTC.

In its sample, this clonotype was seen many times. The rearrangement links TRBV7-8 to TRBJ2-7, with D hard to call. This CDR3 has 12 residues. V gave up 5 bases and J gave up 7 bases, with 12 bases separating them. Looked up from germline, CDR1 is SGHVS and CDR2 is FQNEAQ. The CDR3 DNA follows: TGTGCCAGCAGCCCCATACTGGTGGAGCAGTACTTC. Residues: CASSPILVEQYF.

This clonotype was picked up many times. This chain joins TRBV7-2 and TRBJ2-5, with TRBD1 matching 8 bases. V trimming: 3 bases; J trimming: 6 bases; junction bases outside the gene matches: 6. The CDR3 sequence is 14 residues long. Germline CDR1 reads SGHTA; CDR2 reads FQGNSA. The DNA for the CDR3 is TGTGCCAGCAGCTTGGACAGGGTAGGAAAGACCCAGTACTTC. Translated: CASSLDRVGKTQYF.

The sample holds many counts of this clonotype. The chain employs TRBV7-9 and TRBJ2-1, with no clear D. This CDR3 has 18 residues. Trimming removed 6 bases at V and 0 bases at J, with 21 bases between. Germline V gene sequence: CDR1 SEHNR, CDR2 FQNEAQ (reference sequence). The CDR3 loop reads CASRPLIEVTGSYNEQFF. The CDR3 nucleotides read TGTGCCAGCAGACCCCTGATAGAGGTGACGGGCTCCTACAATGAGCAGTTCTTC.